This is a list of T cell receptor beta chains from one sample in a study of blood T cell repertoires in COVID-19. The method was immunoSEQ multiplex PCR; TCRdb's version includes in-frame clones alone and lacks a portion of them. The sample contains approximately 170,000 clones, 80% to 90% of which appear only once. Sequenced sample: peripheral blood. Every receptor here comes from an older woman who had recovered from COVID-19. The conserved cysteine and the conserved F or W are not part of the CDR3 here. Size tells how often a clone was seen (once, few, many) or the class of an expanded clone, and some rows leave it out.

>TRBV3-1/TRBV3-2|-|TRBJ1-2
ASMGPYGYT
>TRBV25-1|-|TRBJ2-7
ATSGTGVGQY
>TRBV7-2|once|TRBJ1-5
ASSLRGAVSGGPQH
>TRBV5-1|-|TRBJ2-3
ASSLRAGAEDTQY
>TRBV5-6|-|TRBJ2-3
ASGTGYTDTQY
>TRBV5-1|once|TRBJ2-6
ASSPYSGANVLT
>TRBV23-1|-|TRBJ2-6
ASSQSRVSGANVLT
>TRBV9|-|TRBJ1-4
ASSARGATNEKLF
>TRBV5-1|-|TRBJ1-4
ASSLDQGMGKLF
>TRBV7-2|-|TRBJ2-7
ASSPGTSGEQY
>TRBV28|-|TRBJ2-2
ASSLVGWGGREGTGELF
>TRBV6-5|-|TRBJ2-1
ASSYSIQGYNEQF
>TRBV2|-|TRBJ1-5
ASSGEGQGAQH
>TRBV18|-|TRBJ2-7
ASSPGQGAGEQY
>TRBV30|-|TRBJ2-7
AWSFDSAYEQY
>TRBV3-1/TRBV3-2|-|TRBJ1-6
ASSLRVDNSPLH
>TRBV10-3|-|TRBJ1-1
AISGSGQGAAKMNTEAF
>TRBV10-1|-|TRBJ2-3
ASSPGLAGRTDTQY